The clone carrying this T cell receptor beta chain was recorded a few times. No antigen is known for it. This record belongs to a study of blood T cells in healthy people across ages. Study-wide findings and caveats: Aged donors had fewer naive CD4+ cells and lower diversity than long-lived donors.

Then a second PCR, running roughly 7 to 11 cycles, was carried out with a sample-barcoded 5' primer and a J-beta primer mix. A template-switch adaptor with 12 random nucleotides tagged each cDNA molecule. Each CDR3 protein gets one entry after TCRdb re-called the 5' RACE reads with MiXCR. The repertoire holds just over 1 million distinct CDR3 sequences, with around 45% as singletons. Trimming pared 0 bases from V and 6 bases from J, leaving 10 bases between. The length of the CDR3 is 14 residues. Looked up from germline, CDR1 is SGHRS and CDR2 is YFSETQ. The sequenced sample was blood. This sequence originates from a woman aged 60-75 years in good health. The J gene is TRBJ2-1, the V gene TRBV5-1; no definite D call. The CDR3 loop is CASSLAPGPNEQFF. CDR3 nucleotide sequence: TGCGCCAGCAGCTTGGCCCCAGGTCCCAATGAGCAGTTCTTC.